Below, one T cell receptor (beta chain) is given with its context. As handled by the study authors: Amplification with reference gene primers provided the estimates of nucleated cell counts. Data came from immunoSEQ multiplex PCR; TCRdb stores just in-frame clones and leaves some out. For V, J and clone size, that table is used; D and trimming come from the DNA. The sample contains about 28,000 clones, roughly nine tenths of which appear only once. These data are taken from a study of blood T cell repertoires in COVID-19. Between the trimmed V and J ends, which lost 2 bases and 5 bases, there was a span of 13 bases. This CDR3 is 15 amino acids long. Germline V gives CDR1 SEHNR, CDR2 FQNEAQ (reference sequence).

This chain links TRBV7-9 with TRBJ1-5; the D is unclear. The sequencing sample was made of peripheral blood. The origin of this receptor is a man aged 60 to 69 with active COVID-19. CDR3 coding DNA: TGTGCCAGCAGCTTATGGTCAGGCTCAGATCAGCCCCAGCATTTT. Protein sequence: CASSLWSGSDQPQHF.